This is a list of T cell receptor beta chains from one sample in a study of blood T cell repertoires in COVID-19. Measured with immunoSEQ multiplex PCR; TCRdb has only the in-frame clones, and not every one. The table lists more than 95,000 clones, roughly 80% of them singletons. Sequencing input: peripheral blood. The receptors stem from a woman older than 75 with active or convalescent COVID-19. CDR3s include the opening cysteine and the closing phenylalanine or tryptophan. D genes are given only for firm matches. The size of a clone is reported for some rows only, either as once, few or many, or as a class for expanded clones.

V: TRBV30; size: -; D: -; J: TRBJ2-7; DNA: TGTGCCTGGAGTGGCGTCTTATCCTACGAGCAGTACTTC; CDR3: CAWSGVLSYEQYF
V: TRBV6-5; size: few; D: TRBD1; J: TRBJ2-5; DNA: TGTGCCAGCAATCTAGACAGGGGCCAAGAGACCCAGTACTTC; CDR3: CASNLDRGQETQYF
V: TRBV28; size: -; D: -; J: TRBJ1-2; DNA: TGTGCCAGCAGTCTAACTCGATACAGGGAGATGACGATCGGCTACACCTTC; CDR3: CASSLTRYREMTIGYTF
V: TRBV5-6; size: -; D: -; J: TRBJ1-1; DNA: TGTGCCAGCACCCGATGGGGAGCCACTGAAGCTTTCTTT; CDR3: CASTRWGATEAFF
V: TRBV7-2; size: once; D: TRBD2; J: TRBJ2-3; DNA: TGTGCCAGCAGCTTAGTGAGACTAGCGGGGGGGCCAGATACGCAGTATTTT; CDR3: CASSLVRLAGGPDTQYF
V: TRBV3-1/TRBV3-2; size: -; D: TRBD2; J: TRBJ2-1; DNA: TGTGCCAGCAGCCAACTAGCGGGGGACTACAATGAGCAGTTCTTC; CDR3: CASSQLAGDYNEQFF
V: TRBV3-1/TRBV3-2; size: -; D: -; J: TRBJ2-4; DNA: TGTGCCAGCAGCCAAGTTTCAAGGACAGTTAAAAACATTCAGTACTTC; CDR3: CASSQVSRTVKNIQYF
V: TRBV18; size: -; D: -; J: TRBJ2-3; DNA: TGTGCCAGCTCACCCAACACCCCGAGCACAGATACGCAGTATTTT; CDR3: CASSPNTPSTDTQYF
V: TRBV24-1; size: once; D: TRBD2; J: TRBJ2-1; DNA: TGTGCCACCAGTGACCAGGGACTAGCGGGCGTCCATTACAATGAGCAGTTCTTC; CDR3: CATSDQGLAGVHYNEQFF
V: TRBV12-3/TRBV12-4; size: -; D: -; J: TRBJ2-3; DNA: TGTGCCGAGGGCGTGTCCCCCACAGATACGCAGTATTTT; CDR3: CAEGVSPTDTQYF
V: TRBV6-6; size: -; D: -; J: TRBJ1-5; DNA: TGTGCCAGCAACGGGAGCAATCAGCCCCAGCATTTT; CDR3: CASNGSNQPQHF
V: TRBV12-3/TRBV12-4; size: once; D: -; J: TRBJ1-5; DNA: TGTGCCAGCTCCGTTAGCAATCAGCCCCAGCATTTT; CDR3: CASSVSNQPQHF
V: TRBV3-1/TRBV3-2; size: -; D: -; J: TRBJ1-5; DNA: TGTGCCAGCAGCCAAGACGGGATAAGCAATCAGCCCCAGCATTTT; CDR3: CASSQDGISNQPQHF
V: TRBV28; size: -; D: -; J: TRBJ2-7; DNA: TGTGCCAGCAGTCTAACAGGGACCCAGCCCTACGAGCAGTACTTC; CDR3: CASSLTGTQPYEQYF
V: TRBV29-1; size: -; D: TRBD1; J: TRBJ1-1; DNA: TGCAGCGTGAACAGGGGATTCACTGAAGCTTTCTTT; CDR3: CSVNRGFTEAFF
V: TRBV5-4; size: -; D: TRBD1; J: TRBJ1-3; DNA: TGTGCCATCGAATCAAGGGGGCAGGCTGGAAACACCATATATTTT; CDR3: CAIESRGQAGNTIYF
V: TRBV5-1; size: -; D: -; J: TRBJ2-1; DNA: TGCGCCAGCAGCAGGAGCGCCACAGGCGGTCTTGGCAATGAGCAGTTCTTC; CDR3: CASSRSATGGLGNEQFF
V: TRBV6-5; size: -; D: TRBD2; J: TRBJ2-2; DNA: TGTGCCAGCAGTTTGGGTAGCGGGGCGGTCGGGGAGCTGTTTTTT; CDR3: CASSLGSGAVGELFF
V: TRBV11-2; size: once; D: -; J: TRBJ1-1; DNA: TGTGCCAGCAGCCTTCAGGGCGTCACTGAAGCTTTCTTT; CDR3: CASSLQGVTEAFF
V: TRBV2; size: -; D: -; J: TRBJ1-1; DNA: TGTGCCAGCAGTGAGGGACTTAGGAACACTGAAGCTTTCTTT; CDR3: CASSEGLRNTEAFF
V: TRBV9; size: once; D: -; J: TRBJ2-1; DNA: TGTGCCAGCAGCGTATCGGCTAGCGCCCCCAATGAGCAGTTCTTC; CDR3: CASSVSASAPNEQFF
V: TRBV5-1; size: -; D: TRBD1; J: TRBJ2-1; DNA: TGCGCCAGCAGCATTAGGACAGGCCAGAGTTCGAATGAGCAGTTCTTC; CDR3: CASSIRTGQSSNEQFF
V: TRBV30; size: -; D: -; J: TRBJ1-1; DNA: TGTGCCTGGAGTGTATGGGGCCGGAACACTGAAGCTTTCTTT; CDR3: CAWSVWGRNTEAFF
V: TRBV5-4; size: -; D: -; J: TRBJ1-4; DNA: TGTGCCAGCAGCTTGCTGGGCACCGCTAATGAAAAACTGTTTTTT; CDR3: CASSLLGTANEKLFF
V: TRBV10-3; size: -; D: TRBD2; J: TRBJ2-1; DNA: TGTGCCACGGGACTAGCGGGGGGGCCGGGCATGGTCTTC; CDR3: CATGLAGGPGMVF
V: TRBV9; size: -; D: -; J: TRBJ2-7; DNA: TGTGCCAGCAGCGTAGTTTCTACCTCCTACGAGCAGTACTTC; CDR3: CASSVVSTSYEQYF
V: TRBV28; size: -; D: TRBD1; J: TRBJ1-5; DNA: TGTGCCAGCAGTCTACCGGGACAGGGAAATCAGCCCCAGCATTTT; CDR3: CASSLPGQGNQPQHF
V: TRBV10-3; size: few; D: TRBD2; J: TRBJ2-2; DNA: TGTGCCATCAGTGAGTCCCGTGGGGGGGGCACCGGGGAGCTGTTTTTT; CDR3: CAISESRGGGTGELFF
V: TRBV7-2; size: -; D: -; J: TRBJ2-7; DNA: TGTGCCAGCAGCTTATCGTCTCTAGCTGACGAGCAGTACTTC; CDR3: CASSLSSLADEQYF
V: TRBV9; size: -; D: TRBD1; J: TRBJ2-5; DNA: TGTGCCAGCAGCGCTAACTCAGGGGGCCCAGAGACCCAGTACTTC; CDR3: CASSANSGGPETQYF
V: TRBV18; size: -; D: TRBD2; J: TRBJ2-1; DNA: TGTGCCAGCTCACCTTGGACTAGCGAGAATGAGCAGTTCTTC; CDR3: CASSPWTSENEQFF
V: TRBV29-1; size: -; D: -; J: TRBJ1-4; DNA: TGCAGCGTTGGTGGACTGGAGGCAAGTAATGAAAAACTGTTTTTT; CDR3: CSVGGLEASNEKLFF
V: TRBV10-3; size: -; D: TRBD1; J: TRBJ2-7; DNA: TGTGCCAGCGAGGACAGGGGAAGCTCCTACGAGCAGTACTTC; CDR3: CASEDRGSSYEQYF
V: TRBV4-3; size: -; D: -; J: TRBJ2-2; DNA: TGCGCCAGCAGCCAAGATTTGAGACAGCTGAACACCGGGGAGCTGTTTTTT; CDR3: CASSQDLRQLNTGELFF
V: TRBV10-3; size: -; D: -; J: TRBJ1-1; DNA: TGTGCCATCACCTGGACAGAAGACACTGAAGCTTTCTTT; CDR3: CAITWTEDTEAFF
V: TRBV7-2; size: -; D: -; J: TRBJ2-7; DNA: TGTGCCAGCAGCTTATCACTTTATTACGAGCAGTACTTC; CDR3: CASSLSLYYEQYF
V: TRBV27; size: -; D: TRBD2; J: TRBJ2-7; DNA: TGTGCCAGCAGTCCCACTAGCGGGAGTCGCGAGCAGTACTTC; CDR3: CASSPTSGSREQYF
V: TRBV6-2/TRBV6-3; size: -; D: -; J: TRBJ1-1; DNA: TGTGCCAGCAGTTTAGTCACCTTCACTGAAGCTTTCTTT; CDR3: CASSLVTFTEAFF
V: TRBV9; size: few; D: -; J: TRBJ2-3; DNA: TGTGCCAGCAGCGTACTAGCCTCGAAGGATACGCAGTATTTT; CDR3: CASSVLASKDTQYF
V: TRBV9; size: -; D: -; J: TRBJ2-1; DNA: TGTGCCAGCAGCGCCAGACTGCAGCTCTACAATGAGCAGTTCTTC; CDR3: CASSARLQLYNEQFF
V: TRBV6-4; size: -; D: TRBD1; J: TRBJ2-1; DNA: TGTGCCAGCAGTGTTGCCGGGACAGGGTATACGAATGAGCAGTTCTTC; CDR3: CASSVAGTGYTNEQFF
V: TRBV4-1; size: -; D: -; J: TRBJ1-1; DNA: TGCGCCAGCAGCCTCTCCAGGGGCACTGAAGCTTTCTTT; CDR3: CASSLSRGTEAFF
V: TRBV7-9; size: -; D: -; J: TRBJ1-5; DNA: TGTGCCAGCAGCTTAGAAGGGGATTCCAATCAGCCCCAGCATTTT; CDR3: CASSLEGDSNQPQHF
V: TRBV6-5; size: few; D: TRBD1; J: TRBJ2-1; DNA: TGTGCCAGCAGCCCCGGGACAGGGAGAAACAATGAGCAGTTCTTC; CDR3: CASSPGTGRNNEQFF